This paragraph covers one TCR beta chain sequence. Its antigen is currently unknown. This sample was included in a study of OX40 agonist ivuxolimab in advanced cancers. Study-wide results and caveats: At 0.1 to 3.0 mg/kg, clonal expansion of CD4+ and CD8+ blood T cells had occurred by week 6.

Clones were sequenced by immunoSEQ multiplex PCR, and TCRdb holds only the in-frame ones, with some missing. The sample carries tens of thousands of clones, about 86% recorded once. With V trimmed by 0 bases and J by 3 bases, 2 bases remained unmatched. Germline CDR1 reads SGDLS; CDR2 reads YYNGEE. The CDR3 spans 15 residues. People who had autoimmune disease history or systemic immunosuppression were excluded. V is TRBV9 and J is TRBJ2-2; TRBD2 aligns across 7 bases. The sequenced sample was CD4+ or CD8+ T cells sorted from blood, obtained in a trial of the OX40 agonist ivuxolimab. The TCR originated in an adult with an advanced solid tumor such as melanoma, head and neck, liver or kidney cancer. The CDR3 region has the DNA TGTGCCAGCAGCGTAGCTAGCGGAGACACCGGGGAGCTGTTTTTT. Protein product: CASSVASGDTGELFF.